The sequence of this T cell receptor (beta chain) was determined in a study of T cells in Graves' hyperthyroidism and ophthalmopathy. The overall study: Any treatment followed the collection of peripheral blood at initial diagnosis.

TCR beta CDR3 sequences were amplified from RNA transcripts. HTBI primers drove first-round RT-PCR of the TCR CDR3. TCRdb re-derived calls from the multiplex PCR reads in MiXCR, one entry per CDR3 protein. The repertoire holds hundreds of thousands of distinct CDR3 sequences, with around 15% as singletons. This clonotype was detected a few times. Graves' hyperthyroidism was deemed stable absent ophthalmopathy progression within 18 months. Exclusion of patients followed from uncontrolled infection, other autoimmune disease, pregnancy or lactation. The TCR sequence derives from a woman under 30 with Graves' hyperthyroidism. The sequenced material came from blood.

CDR3 in amino acids: CASSLEGGEQFF. The CDR3 coding sequence is TGCGCCAGCAGCTTGGAGGGAGGAGAGCAGTTCTTC. This chain joins TRBV5-1 and TRBJ2-1; D may be TRBD2 (6 bases). Germline CDR1 is SGHRS and CDR2 is YFSETQ. V was pared by 0 bases and J by 10 bases, with 8 bases between. The CDR3 is 12 residues long. Full variable domain (remainder filled in from reference TRBV5-1 and TRBJ2-1): KAGVTQTPRYLIKTRGQQVTLSCSPISGHRSVSWYQQTPGQGLQFLFEYFSETQRNKGNFPGRFSGRQFSNSRSEMNVSTLELGDSALYLCASSLEGGEQFFGPGTRLTVL.